The source of this T cell receptor beta chain is a study of early T cells in non-severe SARS-CoV-2 infection. Study-wide background: The input, bulk RNA from unsorted whole blood, was sequenced, and chains were unpaired. Overall study findings and caveats: Anti-spike CD8 responses were favored in VDJdb matching, and private and CD4 specificities were missed.

The germline V gene has CDR1 MNHEY and CDR2 SVGEGT. After removal of 6 bases from V and 4 bases from J, the junction contained 6 bases not matched to a gene. This CDR3 comprises 14 residues. As for this clonotype: The antigen is undetermined. Being one base from a much bigger clone, this may be a read error.

The TCR library protocol was used to attach unique molecular identifiers. These identifiers were attached to individual cDNA molecules. TCRdb called the 5' RACE reads again in MiXCR, with one record for every CDR3 protein. The data show fewer than 80,000 distinct CDR3 sequences, roughly 10% seen once. The rearrangement links TRBV6-2 or TRBV6-3 to TRBJ2-7; 10 bases are shared with TRBD2. The sequence was collected from an adult who was a healthcare worker with PCR-confirmed SARS-CoV-2 infection or an uninfected control (not recorded which). The sample was whole blood. The CDR3 DNA sequence: TGTGCCAGCAGACTAGCGGGAAGTGGTTACGAGCAGTACTTC. Its protein is CASRLAGSGYEQYF.